These T cell receptor beta chains were read from a single sample in a study of cytomegalovirus exposure and HLA in healthy donors. Assay: immunoSEQ multiplex PCR; the TCRdb copy retains only in-frame clones and omits some. The sample consists of over 200,000 clones, 82% of them appearing once. The sequenced sample consisted of PBMCs. The source of these receptors is a woman between 35 and 50 years old in good health and CMV-seropositive. Both conserved end residues are part of each CDR3. D genes are given only for firm matches. Rows give clone size only sometimes, using once, few, many, or a class for an expanded clone.

TRBJ1-5	TRBD1	TRBV2	-	TGTGCCAGCAACCGGGACAGGGGGCTTAGCAATCAGCCCCAGCATTTT	CASNRDRGLSNQPQHF
TRBJ1-2	-	TRBV6-5	few	TGTGCCAGCAGTTACTCTCGCGGCAACGTCTACACCTTC	CASSYSRGNVYTF
TRBJ2-7	TRBD2	TRBV19	once	TGTGCCAGTAGTAAAGGAGGACTAGCGGGATTCTACGAGCAGTACTTC	CASSKGGLAGFYEQYF
TRBJ1-1	TRBD1	TRBV9	-	TGTGCCAGCAGCGGAGGGGACAGGGGTTTTACTGAAGCTTTCTTT	CASSGGDRGFTEAFF
TRBJ2-1	TRBD1	TRBV7-3	few	TGTGCCAGCAGCTTAACGACAGGGCCCCTTTCCTACAATGAGCAGTTCTTC	CASSLTTGPLSYNEQFF
TRBJ2-1	-	TRBV7-3	-	TGTGCCAGCAGCTTAGGAGGGCAGGGATCTTCTAGTGGGCAGTTCTTC	CASSLGGQGSSSGQFF
TRBJ1-6	-	TRBV19	-	TGTGCCAGTCTAATAAGGGCAGGGGTGAATTCACCCCTCCACTTT	CASLIRAGVNSPLHF
TRBJ2-6	TRBD1	TRBV19	few	TGTGCCAGTAGTAGAACCGGGACAGCCTCTGGGGCCAACGTCCTGACTTTC	CASSRTGTASGANVLTF
TRBJ2-5	-	TRBV5-4	-	TGTGCCAGCAGCTTGGGACAGAGACAAGAGACCCAGTACTTC	CASSLGQRQETQYF
TRBJ1-2	-	TRBV4-2	-	TGTGCCAGCAGCCAAGATAGACAGTCCTATGGCTACACCTTC	CASSQDRQSYGYTF
TRBJ2-7	TRBD2	TRBV11-3	-	TGTGCCAGCAGCTTAAGAAGCGGGAGTCTGGGCGAGCAGTACTTC	CASSLRSGSLGEQYF
TRBJ2-1	TRBD1	TRBV5-1	-	TGCGCCAGCAGCAAGGGACAGGGGGCCGTCAATGAGCAGTTCTTC	CASSKGQGAVNEQFF
TRBJ2-7	TRBD2	TRBV13	once	TGTGCCAGCAGTAGGACTAGCTATCCCTACGAGCAGTACTTC	CASSRTSYPYEQYF
TRBJ2-5	TRBD2	TRBV7-9	-	TGTGCCAGCAACCTAGCGGGGGGGCAAGAGACCCAGTACTTC	CASNLAGGQETQYF
TRBJ1-1	TRBD1	TRBV5-1	-	TGCGCCAGCAGCCCGGACAGGCGTGCCACTGAAGCTTTCTTT	CASSPDRRATEAFF
TRBJ1-1	TRBD1	TRBV19	-	TGTGCCAGTAGCCCGACAGGGAAGCTGGTCTTT	CASSPTGKLVF
TRBJ2-1	-	TRBV5-1	-	TGCGCCAGCAGCTTGGACAGGGCGAAGAATGAGCAGTTCTTC	CASSLDRAKNEQFF
TRBJ1-4	TRBD1	TRBV5-1	-	TGCGCCAGCAGCACAGGGGGCGCCGGGGAAAAACTGTTTTTT	CASSTGGAGEKLFF
TRBJ2-2	TRBD2	TRBV7-2	-	TGTGCCAGCAGCTTATTGAGCGGGGGAGGGACCGGGGAGCTGTTTTTT	CASSLLSGGGTGELFF
TRBJ1-3	-	TRBV9	few	TGTGCCAGCAGCCCTCGTATGGGAGCCATGACCTCTGGAAACACCATATATTTT	CASSPRMGAMTSGNTIYF
TRBJ2-4	-	TRBV7-9	-	TGTGCCAGCAGCGCCGAGGGACCCAAAGGGGGCAAAAACATTCAGTACTTC	CASSAEGPKGGKNIQYF
TRBJ2-7	TRBD1	TRBV5-1	-	TGCGCCAGCAGGGTAGGGACAGGAGGCGCCTACGAGCAGTACTTC	CASRVGTGGAYEQYF
TRBJ1-1	TRBD1	TRBV6-5	few	TGTGCCAGCAGGCGACAGGGTGGGAGCACTGAAGCTTTCTTT	CASRRQGGSTEAFF
TRBJ2-7	TRBD2	TRBV7-2	-	TGTGCCAGCAGCAATAGAGGTGGCGGGGGGAGCTCCTACGAGCAGTACTTC	CASSNRGGGGSSYEQYF
TRBJ2-7	TRBD2	TRBV19	-	TGTGCCAGTAGGGCCTCCGGCGGGAGCTCCTACGAGCAGTACTTC	CASRASGGSSYEQYF
TRBJ1-1	-	TRBV7-3	-	TGTGCCAGCAGCTTATATTCTCTAGGGGGAGGGACTGAAGCTTTCTTT	CASSLYSLGGGTEAFF
TRBJ2-1	TRBD1	TRBV30	few	TGTGCCTGGAGTCATAGGGGGCGGGCGAGCGAGCAGTTCTTC	CAWSHRGRASEQFF
TRBJ2-3	TRBD2	TRBV5-4	-	TGTGCCAGCTTCCCCCGCCTAGCGGGAGTTTCGGATACGCAGTATTTT	CASFPRLAGVSDTQYF
TRBJ2-2	-	TRBV5-1	once	TGCGCCAGCAGCTTTCAAGAGAGGAACACCGGGGAGCTGTTTTTT	CASSFQERNTGELFF
TRBJ1-1	TRBD1	TRBV19	once	TGTGCCAGTAGTATAGCCCAGGGGGCGGTTGAAGCTTTCTTT	CASSIAQGAVEAFF
TRBJ1-6	TRBD1	TRBV2	-	TGTGCCAGCAGTGCCCAGGGGGCAGGTTCACCCCTCCACTTT	CASSAQGAGSPLHF
TRBJ2-2	-	TRBV9	-	TGTGCCAGCAGCGTTTACTCGATCGGGGAGCTGTTTTTT	CASSVYSIGELFF
TRBJ1-1	-	TRBV7-9	-	TGTGCCAGCAGCTTAGCGCAATACACCGAAGCTTTCTTT	CASSLAQYTEAFF
TRBJ2-1	-	TRBV10-3	-	TGTGCCATCAGTGAGTCGTTGAGCTCCTACAATGAGCAGTTCTTC	CAISESLSSYNEQFF
TRBJ2-3	-	TRBV5-6	-	TGTGCCAGCAGCTTGCTTCGGGTGGTGAGCACAGATACGCAGTATTTT	CASSLLRVVSTDTQYF
TRBJ1-2	TRBD1	TRBV7-9	-	TGTTCCAGCAGCTCCCTCGGACAGGGGGCCCTGTATGGCTACACCTTC	CSSSSLGQGALYGYTF
TRBJ2-1	-	TRBV4-2	-	TGTGCCAGCAGCCAAGCGGGAGTTAGATACAATGAGCAGTTCTTC	CASSQAGVRYNEQFF
TRBJ1-2	-	TRBV9	once	TGTGCCAGCAGCGCATCAGGGGTATGGGGCTACACCTTC	CASSASGVWGYTF
TRBJ1-2	TRBD1	TRBV29-1	-	TGCAGCGTTGAAACACAGACAGGGGGTGGCTACACCTTC	CSVETQTGGGYTF
TRBJ2-7	-	TRBV30	-	TGTGCCGCCGGGGCAGGGGAATACGAGCAGTACTTC	CAAGAGEYEQYF
TRBJ2-3	-	TRBV5-1	-	TGCGCCAGCAGCTTGGCGGGGGGACATCGCACAGATACGCAGTATTTT	CASSLAGGHRTDTQYF
TRBJ1-1	-	TRBV9	-	TGTGCCAGCAGCGTAGAAGGGGGAAGGACTGAAGCTTTCTTT	CASSVEGGRTEAFF
TRBJ2-1	TRBD2	TRBV20-1	-	TGCAGTGCTAGCGGGAGGCTTTTTCAGTTCTTC	CSASGRLFQFF
TRBJ1-6	-	TRBV7-2	-	TGTGCCAGCAGCTTAGGTAGCTCCTATAATTCACCCCTCCACTTT	CASSLGSSYNSPLHF
TRBJ1-4	-	TRBV5-1	-	TGCGCCAGCAGCTTGGGGTGGGGAGGAGAGGAAAAACTGTTTTTT	CASSLGWGGEEKLFF
TRBJ2-7	-	TRBV2	few	TGTGCCAGCAGTGGACAGGATACCTACGAGCAGTACTTC	CASSGQDTYEQYF
TRBJ1-2	-	TRBV5-4	few	TGTGCCAGCAGCTTGCCCGGGACATCTGGTGATGGCTACACCTTC	CASSLPGTSGDGYTF
TRBJ1-4	TRBD1	TRBV7-6	-	TGTGCCAGCAGCTTAGGGAGACAGGGTAATGAAAAACTGTTTTTT	CASSLGRQGNEKLFF
TRBJ1-6	TRBD1	TRBV5-1	-	TGCGCCAGCAGCTTGGAGCCAGGGGGCGGATCACCCCTCCACTTT	CASSLEPGGGSPLHF
TRBJ1-1	-	TRBV27	-	TGTGCCAGCAGTCCCAGACAGATGAACACTGAAGCTTTCTTT	CASSPRQMNTEAFF
TRBJ2-5	TRBD1	TRBV4-3	-	TGCGCCAGCAGTCCAAGGCCGGCCGGGACAGGAGCCCCGGAGACCCAGTACTTC	CASSPRPAGTGAPETQYF
TRBJ1-1	-	TRBV19	-	TGTGCCAGTAGTGCACAGGGGAACACTGAAGCTTTCTTT	CASSAQGNTEAFF
TRBJ2-1	TRBD1	TRBV10-3	-	TGTGCCATCAGTGAGTCGGGGACAGGGGCCAGCTCCTACAATGAGCAGTTCTTC	CAISESGTGASSYNEQFF
TRBJ2-7	-	TRBV6-1	few	TGTGCCTTCCGACAGGAGCCCTCCTACGAGCAGTACTTC	CAFRQEPSYEQYF
TRBJ2-3	TRBD2	TRBV29-1	-	TGCAGCGTCACCCGGGACTACACAGATACGCAGTATTTT	CSVTRDYTDTQYF
TRBJ2-1	TRBD2	TRBV30	-	TGTGCCTGGAGTGTAGTGAAAGCGGGAGGGCGCGAGCAGTTCTTC	CAWSVVKAGGREQFF
TRBJ1-1	-	TRBV29-1	-	TGCAGCGTGGGCGACCTAACGGCCCCGGGGGAGAACACTGAAGCTTTCTTT	CSVGDLTAPGENTEAFF